The subject of this entry is one TCR beta chain. These data come from a study of blood T cell repertoires in COVID-19. Study in general: The analysed material was cDNA or gDNA that came from T cells, B-cell-depleted T cells, or PBMCs.

This table comes from immunoSEQ multiplex PCR, and its TCRdb copy is limited to in-frame clones, with some not included. The sample includes about 260,000 clones, about 88% of them seen just once. Specimen: peripheral blood. This receptor was identified in a man aged 55 to 70 who had recovered from COVID-19.

The CDR3 DNA follows: TGTGCCAGCAGCTTAGAAGGCAGGCAGGACTATGGCTACACCTTC. Translation: CASSLEGRQDYGYTF. V and J are TRBV13 and TRBJ1-2; D unclear. Trimming cost V 1 base and J 3 bases, with 12 bases left between them. CDR3 size: 15 residues. Germline-derived CDR1 and CDR2 are PRHDT and FYEKMQ (reference sequence).